The 18 T cell receptor beta chains below all came from one sample that was sequenced in a study of early T cells in non-severe SARS-CoV-2 infection. MiXCR was run by TCRdb on the 5' RACE reads, yielding one entry per CDR3 protein. The table records approximately 77,000 distinct CDR3 sequences, 12% of them present only once. Source material: whole blood. The receptors derive from an adult who was a healthcare worker with PCR-confirmed SARS-CoV-2 infection or an uninfected control (not recorded which).

The gene calls are TRBV21-1 and TRBJ1-5. TRBV21-1 is designated a pseudogene. The CDR3 spans 14 residues. CDR3 sequence: CASSKAEVAQPQHF. As DNA, the CDR3 is TGTGCCAGCAGCAAAGCGGAGGTAGCTCAGCCCCAGCATTTT.

The gene calls are TRBV6-5 and TRBJ1-1; D is uncertain. The CDR3 is 14 residues long. Germline V gives CDR1 MNHEY, CDR2 SVGAGI. V lost 8 bases and J 0 bases, leaving 13 bases between the germline ends. Here the CDR3 reads CASSSLVLNTEAFF. CDR3 nucleotides: TGTGCCAGCTCTTCCCTAGTCTTGAACACTGAAGCTTTCTTT.

This clonotype was seen only a few times. The chain combines TRBV5-5 with TRBJ2-1, with unresolved D. Germline CDR1 reads SGHKS; CDR2 reads YYEKEE (reference sequence). The CDR3 sequence is 17 residues long. Trimming left V 1 base short and J 7 bases short, with 21 bases between. CDR3 in DNA: TGTGCCAGCAGCTTGTCATCCCGGGCCTCCCAAGGGAATGAGCAGTTCTTC. It is translated as CASSLSSRASQGNEQFF.

The J gene is TRBJ1-5, the V gene TRBV28, with D possibly being TRBD1 (5 bases). CDR1 and CDR2 from the germline V gene are MDHEN and SYDVKM. V lost 6 bases to trimming and J lost 4 bases, with 13 bases between them. The CDR3 consists of 14 residues. For the CDR3, the DNA is TGTGCCAGCAGCCCTGGGACCGGGAATCAGCCCCAGCATTTT. Protein product: CASSPGTGNQPQHF. Together with reference TRBV28 and TRBJ1-5, the CDR3 gives the full variable domain: DVKVTQSSRYLVKRTGEKVFLECVQDMDHENMFWYRQDPGLGLRLIYFSYDVKMKEKGDIPEGYSVSREKKERFSLILESASTNQTSMYLCASSPGTGNQPQHFGDGTRLSIL.

Only a few counts were recorded for this clonotype. V gene TRBV6-4 combines with J gene TRBJ2-2, with D hard to call. Germline loops: CDR1 MRHNA, CDR2 SNTAGT. Trimming cost V 0 bases and J 4 bases, with 3 bases left between them. The length of the CDR3 is 13 residues. CDR3 nucleotides: TGTGCCAGCAGTGACTCGGGCACCGGGGAGCTGTTTTTT. Amino acid sequence: CASSDSGTGELFF.

The chain employs TRBV29-1 and TRBJ2-5; 8 bases agree with TRBD1. CDR3 size: 11 residues. The germline gives CDR1 SQVTM, CDR2 ANQGSEA. V trimming: 7 bases; J trimming: 4 bases; junction bases outside the gene matches: 2. The CDR3 protein is CSGDRGETQYF. The CDR3 DNA reads TGCAGCGGAGACAGGGGAGAGACCCAGTACTTC. Full variable domain (missing parts from reference TRBV29-1 and TRBJ2-5): SAVISQKPSRDICQRGTSLTIQCQVDSQVTMMFWYRQQPGQSLTLIATANQGSEATYESGFVIDKFPISRPNLTFSTLTVSNMSPEDSSIYLCSGDRGETQYFGPGTRLLVL.

This clonotype occurred a few times. CDR3 sequence: CASSGQGDGETQYF. The CDR3 DNA is TGTGCCAGCAGCGGACAGGGGGATGGTGAGACCCAGTACTTC. The chain has TRBV9 and TRBJ2-5, with 9 bases fitting TRBD1. Germline V gene lookup returns CDR1 SGDLS and CDR2 YYNGEE. The CDR3 consists of 14 residues. The V segment lost 3 bases and the J segment 5 bases; nucleotides outside the gene matches: 5.

The sample holds a few counts of this clonotype. The V gene is TRBV18, the J gene TRBJ2-2; the D gene could be TRBD1 or TRBD2 (5 bases each). V shed 8 bases and J shed 0 bases, with 13 bases lying between them. The CDR3 sequence is 15 residues long. Germline V lookup: CDR1 KGHSH, CDR2 LQKENI. This CDR3 reads CASAWDASNTGELFF. In nucleotides, the CDR3 is TGTGCCAGCGCATGGGACGCATCGAACACCGGGGAGCTGTTTTTT.

V usage is TRBV28 and J usage is TRBJ2-5; D is perhaps TRBD2 (6 bases). Germline V gene lookup returns CDR1 MDHEN and CDR2 SYDVKM. V lost 3 bases and J lost 5, with 13 bases in between. CDR3 length: 14 amino acids. The CDR3 protein is CASSFRAGLETQYF. CDR3 sequence (DNA): TGTGCCAGCAGTTTTCGGGCGGGACTGGAGACCCAGTACTTC.

There are many counts of this clonotype. The rearrangement joins TRBV5-6 to TRBJ1-5; D unclear. Germline assignment: CDR1 SGHDT and CDR2 YYEEEE. This CDR3 region has 14 residues. V shed 2 bases and J shed 5 bases, with 11 bases lying between them. CDR3 region: CASSLGLSDQPQHF. In DNA, the CDR3 is TGTGCCAGCAGCTTAGGACTGTCGGATCAGCCCCAGCATTTT.

This clonotype was counted many times. The CDR3 region has the DNA TGCAGCGCCGGGGGCCTGGGGACAGGGGGACTCTATGAGCAGTTCTTC. Encoded protein: CSAGGLGTGGLYEQFF. The rearrangement links TRBV29-1 to TRBJ2-1; 11 nucleotides match TRBD1. CDR3 length: 16 residues. The V segment lost 7 bases and the J segment 8 bases; nucleotides outside the gene matches: 16. Germline CDR1 and CDR2: SQVTM and ANQGSEA.

A few counts support this clonotype. V and J are TRBV5-8 and TRBJ2-1, with 12 bases fitting TRBD2. There are 17 residues in the CDR3. V gave up 4 bases and J gave up 6 bases; unmatched junction bases: 11. The germline gives CDR1 SGHTS, CDR2 YDEGEE. CDR3 protein: CASSLLRTSGMINEQFF. The CDR3 DNA follows: TGTGCCAGCAGCCTATTAAGGACTAGCGGGATGATCAATGAGCAGTTCTTC.

The rearrangement joins TRBV3-1 to TRBJ1-6; no definite D call. The V gene's germline CDR1 is LGHDT and CDR2 YNNKEL (reference sequence). The CDR3 covers 11 residues. V was shortened by 0 bases and J by 14 bases, with 5 bases between the two germline ends. For the CDR3, the DNA is TGTGCCAGCAGCCAAGACCGGGCCCTCCACTTT. Translating it yields CASSQDRALHF.

J is TRBJ2-1 and V is TRBV6-5; D gene ambiguous. The V gene's germline CDR1 is MNHEY and CDR2 SVGAGI. The CDR3 spans 13 residues. Deletions cut 4 bases from V and 9 bases from J, with 13 bases between. CDR3 DNA: TGTGCCAGCAGTTCCCACTCGTATGGTGAGCAGTTCTTC. The encoded protein is CASSSHSYGEQFF.

This clonotype was counted at least ten times. This rearrangement joins TRBV6-6 to TRBJ1-2; possible D gene TRBD1, 6 bases. This CDR3 is built from 13 residues. Germline V CDR1 and CDR2: MNHNY, SVGAGI (reference sequence). With 4 bases removed from V and 6 bases from J, the gap between germline ends came to 12 bases. The CDR3 DNA reads as TGTGCCAGCAGTTTTACAGGGTTTAATGGCTACACCTTC. This sequence encodes CASSFTGFNGYTF.

This clonotype has a handful of counts. The CDR3 here is CSALDGTAYYGYTF. CDR3 sequence (DNA): TGCAGCGCCCTAGACGGGACAGCATACTATGGCTACACCTTC. The chain couples TRBV29-1 to TRBJ1-2; 7 positions match TRBD1. The CDR3 covers 14 residues. Trimming took 7 bases from V and 3 from J; bases not matched to a gene: 11. Germline V gene data show CDR1 as SQVTM and CDR2 as ANQGSEA.

A single count supports this clonotype. Its ends do not fully match the called genes, so a read error is possible. The J gene is TRBJ1-4, the V gene TRBV6-5, with D maybe TRBD1 (5 bases). The CDR3 length is 14 residues. Germline V gene sequence: CDR1 MNHEY, CDR2 SVGAGI. CDR3 residues: CASRVGTANENLFF. CDR3 DNA: TGTGCCAGCAGAGTCGGGACGGCTAATGAAAATCTGTTTTTT.

In this sample, this clonotype turned up many times. The rearrangement uses TRBV28 and TRBJ2-1; D not certain. Trimming took off 1 base at V and 7 bases at J, with 14 bases between the two ends. Germline loops: CDR1 MDHEN, CDR2 SYDVKM. The CDR3 covers 15 residues. Written as DNA, the CDR3 is TGTGCCAGCAGTTTATCGCGGCTTGGAAAAAATGAGCAGTTCTTC. It codes for CASSLSRLGKNEQFF.